Included here is one TCR beta chain sequence, with context. Its specificity is not known. Profiled with immunoSEQ multiplex PCR; TCRdb holds only in-frame clones, not every one. The sample consists of some 600,000 clones, 95% to 96% of them appearing once. This entry comes from a study of shared clonotypes between healthy human individuals. At the level of the study: For every donor, three CD4 naive, three CD4 memory, two CD8 naive and one CD8 memory plates were used.

Study conclusions and caveats: Among donors, the sharing of clonotypes was expected to be influenced by sequencing depth.

Naivety among CD8 cells was defined by CD45RO negativity and positive CCR7 selection, thereby excluding terminally differentiated effector memory CD45RA+ cells. Trimming took 3 bases from V and 5 from J, leaving 17 bases between them. CDR1 and CDR2 (germline): LNHDA, SQIVND (reference sequence). The CDR3 is made up of 16 amino acids. Sequencing input: naive CD8+ T cells sorted from blood. The V and J genes are TRBV19 and TRBJ1-5; TRBD1 is a possible D gene (6 bases). This receptor was taken from a woman in her thirties in good health. The CDR3 region has the DNA TGTGCCAGTAGTATCGAGGGGACACCGGGGGATCAGCCCCAGCATTTT. Its protein is CASSIEGTPGDQPQHF. Using reference TRBV19 and TRBJ1-5 for the parts outside the CDR3, the full variable domain is DGGITQSPKYLFRKEGQNVTLSCEQNLNHDAMYWYRQDPGQGLRLIYYSQIVNDFQKGDIAEGYSVSREKKESFPLTVTSAQKNPTAFYLCASSIEGTPGDQPQHFGDGTRLSIL.